These 17 T cell receptor beta chains share one sample of origin, sequenced in a study of cytomegalovirus exposure and HLA in healthy donors (TCRdb year 2017). Libraries were built with the immunoSEQ multiplex PCR assay. A mixture of 60 forward primers for TCR Vbeta segments and 13 reverse primers for TCR Jbeta segments was used in the multiplex PCR. In TCRdb, the immuneACCESS table is reduced to in-frame sequences with V and J assigned. These tables do not hold every clone; where another copy was compared, an unresolved V gene accounts for under half, and the others remain unexplained. This sample gives 250,000 to 350,000 clones in total; roughly 85% of them show up just once. The top ten clonotypes cover 3.5% to 4% of the sample. Sequencing used PBMCs. Source of these receptors: a man between 40 and 49 years old in good health and CMV-seropositive.

This chain joins TRBV4-3 and TRBJ2-7; 9 bases match TRBD2. This CDR3 is built from 15 residues. J gave up 3 bases and V 0 bases, and 3 bases lay outside the gene matches. The germline gives CDR1 LGHNA, CDR2 YSLEER. CDR3 bases: TGCGCCAGCAGCCAAGATAGCGGGGGAAGCTACGAGCAGTACTTC. Residues: CASSQDSGGSYEQYF.

The chain uses TRBV6-5 and TRBJ2-7, with D perhaps matching TRBD2 (6 bases). CDR1 and CDR2 from the germline V gene are MNHEY and SVGAGI. The germline V and J ends were trimmed by 5 bases and 4 bases, with 12 bases remaining between them. The CDR3 length is 13 residues. CDR3 loop: CASSDYGTYEQYF. The CDR3, as DNA: TGTGCCAGCAGTGATTACGGGACTTACGAGCAGTACTTC.

The V call is TRBV28, the J call TRBJ1-1, with 10 bases aligning to TRBD1. This CDR3 is 16 amino acids long. Trimming at V came to 3 bases and at J to 4 bases, leaving 8 bases not matched to a gene. Germline CDR1 MDHEN, CDR2 SYDVKM. Here the CDR3 DNA reads TGTGCCAGCAGTTTCCCCGGGACAGGGGACCCCACTGAAGCTTTCTTT. Protein: CASSFPGTGDPTEAFF.

The rearrangement links TRBV19 to TRBJ1-2; maybe TRBD1 (5 bases). Looked up from germline, CDR1 is LNHDA and CDR2 is SQIVND (reference sequence). The CDR3 has 14 residues. The V end was cut by 1 base, the J end by 6 bases, with 12 bases between. The DNA for the CDR3 is TGTGCCAGTAGTATAGGGGGGGGAATGAATGGCTACACCTTC. This sequence encodes CASSIGGGMNGYTF.

Note on this clone: In the same sample, other DNA sequences code for this CDR3. The chain links TRBV28 to TRBJ1-2; TRBD1 matches at 8 bases. Germline CDR1 reads MDHEN; CDR2 reads SYDVKM. The CDR3 totals 14 residues. V shed 4 bases and J 5 bases; nucleotides not matched to a gene: 6. The CDR3 DNA sequence: TGTGCCAGCAGTTGGACAGGGCCCTATTATGGCTACACCTTC. Translated, it gives CASSWTGPYYGYTF.

In this sample, this clone turned up a few times. The V gene is TRBV5-4, the J gene TRBJ2-7, with D possibly being TRBD1 (6 bases). Between the trimmed V and J ends, which lost 3 bases and 6 bases, there was a span of 22 bases. The CDR3 has 16 residues. Germline V gene sequence: CDR1 SGHNT, CDR2 YYREEE (reference sequence). The CDR3 reads CASSSEQGYQWGEQYF. The CDR3 DNA follows: TGTGCCAGCAGCTCCGAGCAGGGGTATCAGTGGGGCGAGCAGTACTTC.

The V call is TRBV7-9, the J call TRBJ1-3, with 9 bases that match TRBD1. Germline CDR1 and CDR2: SEHNR and FQNEAQ (reference sequence). The CDR3 covers 15 residues. V gave up 4 bases and J gave up 1 base; unmatched junction bases: 2. CDR3 in DNA: TGTGCCAGCAGCTGGGACAGGGAGTCTGGAAACACCATATATTTT. It yields the protein CASSWDRESGNTIYF. Full variable domain (missing parts from reference TRBV7-9 and TRBJ1-3): DTGVSQNPRHKITKRGQNVTFRCDPISEHNRLYWYRQTLGQGPEFLTYFQNEAQLEKSRLLSDRFSAERPKGSFSTLEIQRTEQGDSAMYLCASSWDRESGNTIYFGEGSWLTVV.

The rearrangement links TRBV6-5 to TRBJ1-2, with D possibly matching TRBD1 (6 bases). CDR1 is MNHEY and CDR2 is SVGAGI in the germline V gene. The CDR3 has 13 amino acids. Trimming pared 6 bases from V and 5 bases from J, leaving 13 bases between. In DNA, the CDR3 is TGTGCCAGCAGCGAGGGACAAAGATATGGCTACACCTTC. Its protein is CASSEGQRYGYTF.

This chain uses TRBV5-8 with TRBJ1-1, with D hard to call. There are 17 residues in the CDR3. V gave up 2 bases and J gave up 4 bases, with 21 bases separating them. CDR1 and CDR2 from the germline V gene are SGHTS and YDEGEE. DNA of the CDR3: TGTGCCAGCAGCTTCGAGGGAGCTGCCGGTTGGGGCACTGAAGCTTTCTTT. It yields the protein CASSFEGAAGWGTEAFF.

The chain recombines TRBV2 with TRBJ2-7; no clear D. Germline lookup yields CDR1 SNHLY and CDR2 FYNNEI. The CDR3 extends over 14 amino acids. V lost 5 bases, J lost 6 bases, and 17 bases lay in between. CDR3 DNA: TGTGCCAGCAGTCCCCGGGTCCTAGGTCGCGAGCAGTACTTC. It yields the protein CASSPRVLGREQYF.

The J gene is TRBJ2-7, the V gene TRBV19; D perhaps matches TRBD1 (6 bases). The V gene lost 8 bases and the J gene lost 0 bases, with 11 bases spanning the gap. The germline V gene encodes CDR1 LNHDA and CDR2 SQIVND (reference sequence). The CDR3 covers 13 residues. CDR3 sequence reads: CASGTGNSYEQYF. CDR3 in DNA: TGTGCCAGTGGAACAGGGAACTCCTACGAGCAGTACTTC.

The rearrangement uses TRBV5-1 and TRBJ2-1, with TRBD1 matching 9 bases. With 4 bases clipped from V and 7 bases from J, the junction kept 6 bases outside the gene matches. Germline V gives CDR1 SGHRS, CDR2 YFSETQ. The CDR3 has 14 amino acids. The DNA of the CDR3 is TGCGCCAGCAGCCCGGACAGGGGAGCGAATGAGCAGTTCTTC. It encodes CASSPDRGANEQFF.

V usage is TRBV5-1 and J usage is TRBJ1-1; a possible D gene is TRBD1 (6 bases). CDR1 is SGHRS, CDR2 YFSETQ, per germline. Trimming cost V 0 bases and J 4 bases, with 13 bases left between them. CDR3 length: 15 residues. The DNA of the CDR3 is TGCGCCAGCAGCTTGGGGGGGCTGTTGTCCACTGAAGCTTTCTTT. Protein: CASSLGGLLSTEAFF.

The chain links TRBV14 to TRBJ2-5; 9 bases are shared with TRBD1. The CDR3 contains 13 residues. Germline lookup yields CDR1 SGHDN and CDR2 FVKESK. With V trimmed by 6 bases and J by 5 bases, 4 bases remained unmatched. CDR3 nucleotide sequence: TGTGCCAGCAGTCTGGACAGGGGTGAGACCCAGTACTTC. As protein: CASSLDRGETQYF.

This chain connects TRBV28 to TRBJ2-1, with TRBD2 as a possible D gene (6 bases). Germline CDR1 reads MDHEN; CDR2 reads SYDVKM. The CDR3 contains 12 residues. Deletions cut 2 bases from V and 14 bases from J, with 13 bases between. CDR3 loop: CASSLGASEEFF. The CDR3 nucleotides read TGTGCCAGCAGTTTAGGAGCTAGCGAAGAGTTCTTC.

The J gene is TRBJ2-1, the V gene TRBV18; 7 positions match TRBD2. The germline gives CDR1 KGHSH, CDR2 LQKENI. V was pared by 1 base and J by 0 bases, with 0 bases of the junction left unmatched. The CDR3 contains 15 residues. CDR3 protein: CASSPRGSSYNEQFF. The CDR3 DNA follows: TGTGCCAGCTCACCACGCGGGAGCTCCTACAATGAGCAGTTCTTC.

This clone was detected a few times. J is TRBJ2-1 and V is TRBV27; 15 positions agree with TRBD2. Trimming removed 4 bases from V and 4 bases from J; junction bases left unmatched: 8. The V gene's germline CDR1 is MNHEY and CDR2 SMNVEV (reference sequence). The CDR3 totals 18 residues. CDR3 residues: CASSSGLAGGPKYNEQFF. The CDR3 DNA follows: TGTGCCAGCAGTTCCGGACTAGCGGGAGGGCCGAAATACAATGAGCAGTTCTTC.